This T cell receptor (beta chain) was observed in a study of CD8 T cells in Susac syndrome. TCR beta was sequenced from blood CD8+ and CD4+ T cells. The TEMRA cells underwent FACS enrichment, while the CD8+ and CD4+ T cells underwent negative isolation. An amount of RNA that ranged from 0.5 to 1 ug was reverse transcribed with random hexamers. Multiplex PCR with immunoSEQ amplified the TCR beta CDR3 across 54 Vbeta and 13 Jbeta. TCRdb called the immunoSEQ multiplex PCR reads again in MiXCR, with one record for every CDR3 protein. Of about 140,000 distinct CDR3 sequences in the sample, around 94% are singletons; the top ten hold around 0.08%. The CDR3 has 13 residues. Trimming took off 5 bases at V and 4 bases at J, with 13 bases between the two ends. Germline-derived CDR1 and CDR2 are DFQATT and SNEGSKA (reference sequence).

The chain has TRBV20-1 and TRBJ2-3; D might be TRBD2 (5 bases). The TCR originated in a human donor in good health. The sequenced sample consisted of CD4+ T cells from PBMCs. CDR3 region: CSAVRDTSDTQYF. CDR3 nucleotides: TGCAGTGCTGTTCGGGATACTTCAGATACGCAGTATTTT.